This T cell receptor beta chain came from a study of T cell responses to AZD1222 COVID-19 vaccine. Study-wide results and caveats: There were vaccine-associated CD4 TCRs across spike, dominant at 160-218 and 743-854. Clonal diversity was possibly underestimated, and the donors were mostly white British, with more females. The study reported that nearly half of spike-specific TCRs target unmutated variant regions.

The CDR3 has 18 amino acids. CDR1 is LNHDA, CDR2 SQIVND, per germline (reference sequence). Germline trimming cut 5 bases from V and 6 bases from J; bases unmatched to any gene: 14. Second-dose schedules of about 4 or about 12 weeks were combined. Remarks on this clone: Antigen: not known.

Clones were read by immunoSEQ multiplex PCR, and TCRdb kept only the in-frame ones, dropping some. The sample lists 110,000 to 150,000 clones, over 80% occurring once. The sequences come from peripheral blood, collected 28 days after the second AZD1222 dose. The sequence came from an adult who received the AZD1222 COVID-19 vaccine. The rearrangement links TRBV19 to TRBJ2-1, with TRBD2 matching 12 bases. The DNA for the CDR3 is TGTGCCAGTAGTTTATACCGGACTAGCGGGACTTCGTTCAATGAGCAGTTCTTC. It encodes CASSLYRTSGTSFNEQFF. Full variable domain (remainder filled in from reference TRBV19 and TRBJ2-1): DGGITQSPKYLFRKEGQNVTLSCEQNLNHDAMYWYRQDPGQGLRLIYYSQIVNDFQKGDIAEGYSVSREKKESFPLTVTSAQKNPTAFYLCASSLYRTSGTSFNEQFFGPGTRLTVL.